This section outlines one T cell receptor (beta chain) sequence together with its context. Its antigen is currently unknown. The CDR3 runs to 13 residues. Trimming stripped 2 bases from V and 4 bases from J, with 8 bases between. The germline gives CDR1 WSHSY, CDR2 SAAADI. The data stem from a study of cytomegalovirus exposure and HLA in healthy donors. Findings of the study overall: What TCR beta sequences reportedly achieved was accurate prediction of HLA-A and HLA-B alleles in most subjects.

The PCR had 60 Vbeta and 13 Jbeta primers. Sequenced by immunoSEQ multiplex PCR; TCRdb stores in-frame clones only, minus some. The table records roughly 86,000 clones, about two thirds of them present only once. The sample comprised PBMCs. The origin of this receptor is a man aged 55 to 70 in good health and CMV-seronegative. The V call is TRBV10-2, the J call TRBJ1-2, with D possibly TRBD1 on 6 matching bases. The CDR3, as DNA: TGCGCCAGCAGTGAGGGACAGCCCTATGGCTACACCTTC. This codes for CASSEGQPYGYTF.